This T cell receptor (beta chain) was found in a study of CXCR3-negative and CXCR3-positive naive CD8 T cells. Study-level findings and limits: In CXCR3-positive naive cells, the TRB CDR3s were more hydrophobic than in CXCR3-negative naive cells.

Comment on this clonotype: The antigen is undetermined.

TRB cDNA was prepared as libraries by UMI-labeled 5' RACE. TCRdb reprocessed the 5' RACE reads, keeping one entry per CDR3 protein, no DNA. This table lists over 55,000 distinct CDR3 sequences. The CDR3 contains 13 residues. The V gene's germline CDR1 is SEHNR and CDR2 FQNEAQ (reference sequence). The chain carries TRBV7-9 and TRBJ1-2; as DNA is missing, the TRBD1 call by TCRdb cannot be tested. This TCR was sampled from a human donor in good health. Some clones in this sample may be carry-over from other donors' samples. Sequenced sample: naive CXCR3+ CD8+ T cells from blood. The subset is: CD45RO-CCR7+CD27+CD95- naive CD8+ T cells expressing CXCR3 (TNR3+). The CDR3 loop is CASSYGAAEGYTF.